This TCR beta chain was sequenced during a study of T-cell reconstitution after alpha-beta-depleted transplantation in children. Study results and limitations: As was reported, about two months after transplant, alpha-beta T cells came from several hundred expanded graft clones.

The TCRbeta library was prepared with unique molecular identifiers. TCRdb re-derived calls from the PCR reads in MiXCR, one entry per CDR3 protein. The data show fewer than 700,000 distinct CDR3 sequences, 13% seen once. This CDR3 region has 17 residues. Trimming pared 1 base from V and 6 bases from J, leaving 21 bases between. Germline assignment: CDR1 LGHNA and CDR2 YNFKEQ. As concerns this clonotype: Antigen unknown.

Specimen: PBMCs, mostly from graft donor cells, collected 360 days after TCRalphabeta/CD19-depleted stem cell transplant. V and J are TRBV4-2 and TRBJ1-2, with D perhaps TRBD1 (5 bases). The origin of this receptor is a male patient younger than 18 who had a stem cell transplant for acute myeloid leukemia, so the T cells may come from the graft donor. The CDR3, as DNA: TGTGCCAGCAGCCAAGGTGGCAGGGCGGTCGAGATGGATGGCTACACCTTC. It encodes CASSQGGRAVEMDGYTF.